Following are 25 T cell receptor beta chains from one sample sequenced in a study of Graves' ophthalmopathy and Graves' hyperthyroidism. CDR3 regions of TCR beta were amplified from RNA transcripts. The first-round RT-PCR employed HTBI primers together with the Qiagen OneStep RT-PCR kit. A multiplex PCR was then performed as the second round. MiXCR was run by TCRdb on the multiplex PCR reads, yielding one entry per CDR3 protein. This table holds 500,000 to 700,000 distinct CDR3 sequences, over 20% found once. Sequencing was done on a sample of peripheral blood. Receptors were obtained from a woman aged 18-29 years with stable Graves' hyperthyroidism. Some clones in this sample may be carry-over from other donors' samples.

This clonotype was observed a few times. The chain couples TRBV9 to TRBJ1-1, with TRBD1 as a possible D gene (5 bases). Trimming pared 4 bases from V and 6 bases from J, leaving 13 bases between. The CDR3 length is 13 residues. The germline CDR1 and CDR2 sequences are SGDLS and YYNGEE. The CDR3 nucleotides read TGTGCCAGCAGCCCCCAGCAGGGCTCTGAAGCTTTCTTT. Amino acids: CASSPQQGSEAFF.

There are many counts of this clonotype. As DNA, the CDR3 is TGTGCCAGCAGTTTAGCGCGTTGGGGGGGCCGGCAGCCCCAGCATTTT. Translating it yields CASSLARWGGRQPQHF. V is TRBV12-3 or TRBV12-4 and J is TRBJ1-5, with D possibly TRBD1 on 6 matching bases. The CDR3 consists of 16 residues. V lost 0 bases, J lost 7 bases, and 16 bases lay in between.

This clonotype has only a few counts. J is TRBJ1-5 and V is TRBV6-1; unclear D gene. The CDR3 length is 15 residues. The V and J ends lost 3 bases and 1 base respectively, with 10 bases between them. The germline V gene encodes CDR1 MNHNS and CDR2 SASEGT. Here the CDR3 reads CASSDGAISNQPQHF. In DNA, the CDR3 is TGTGCCAGCAGTGATGGAGCAATAAGCAATCAGCCCCAGCATTTT.

This clonotype was seen ten or more times. This chain links TRBV11-2 with TRBJ1-6, with a weak D call TRBD1 (6 bases). The length of the CDR3 is 14 residues. Germline CDR1 SGHAT, CDR2 FQNNGV. V shed 5 bases and J shed 9 bases, with 14 bases lying between them. Here the CDR3 reads CASSPRGGRSPLHF. DNA of the CDR3: TGTGCCAGCAGCCCTCGGGGGGGGCGTTCACCCCTCCACTTT.

This clonotype was found many times. V gene TRBV20-1 combines with J gene TRBJ2-7; 9 bases fit TRBD1. Germline loops: CDR1 DFQATT, CDR2 SNEGSKA (reference sequence). The length of the CDR3 is 16 residues. V shed 1 base and J 6 bases; nucleotides not matched to a gene: 13. CDR3: CSARGWTGAGGGEQYF. As DNA, the CDR3 is TGCAGTGCTAGAGGTTGGACAGGGGCTGGGGGTGGCGAGCAGTACTTC.

This clonotype was counted only a few times. This sequence may be a read error, since a much larger clone differs from it by one base. The chain employs TRBV30 and TRBJ1-2; D is uncertain. Germline V gene lookup returns CDR1 GTSNPN and CDR2 SVGIG (reference sequence). V was clipped by 0 bases and J by 8 bases, with 10 bases between them. The CDR3 runs 12 residues. This CDR3 reads CAWSVPARGYTF. The CDR3 DNA reads as TGTGCCTGGAGTGTACCGGCGCGGGGCTACACCTTC.

At least ten counts were recorded for this clonotype. The chain carries TRBV12-3 or TRBV12-4 and TRBJ1-5; no clear D gene. Trimming removed 6 bases at V and 7 bases at J, with 10 bases between. The CDR3 contains 12 residues. CDR3 coding DNA: TGTGCCAGCAGGGCCGATGGGCAGCCCCAGCATTTT. Translation: CASRADGQPQHF.

This clonotype was seen many times. This chain joins TRBV6-1 and TRBJ2-4, with a tentative D call TRBD2 (6 bases). Per germline, CDR1 MNHNS and CDR2 SASEGT. The CDR3 sequence is 14 residues long. Deletions cut 4 bases from V and 8 bases from J, with 15 bases between. CDR3 sequence reads: CASSVTGRRDIQYF. The CDR3 DNA follows: TGTGCCAGCAGTGTCACCGGACGGAGGGACATTCAGTACTTC.

The chain uses TRBV12-3 or TRBV12-4 and TRBJ1-1; 7 nucleotides match TRBD1. Trimming took 6 bases from V and 10 from J; bases not matched to a gene: 8. The CDR3 has 12 residues. CDR3 residues: CASRQNRGRAFF. The CDR3 bases are TGTGCCAGCAGACAAAACAGGGGTAGAGCTTTCTTT.

This clonotype has a count of ten or more. The chain links TRBV30 to TRBJ2-5; 7 bases are a match to TRBD1. Germline lookup yields CDR1 GTSNPN and CDR2 SVGIG (reference sequence). V was pared by 3 bases and J by 5 bases, with 12 bases of the junction left unmatched. The length of the CDR3 is 15 residues. CDR3 nucleotides: TGTGCCTGGAGGGATACCGACAGGGTATGGGAGACCCAGTACTTC. Residues: CAWRDTDRVWETQYF. Supplemented by reference TRBV30 and TRBJ2-5, the full variable domain reads SQTIHQWPATLVQPVGSPLSLECTVEGTSNPNLYWYRQAAGRGLQLLFYSVGIGQISSEVPQNLSASRPQDRQFILSSKKLLLSDSGFYLCAWRDTDRVWETQYFGPGTRLLVL.

This clonotype was seen at least ten times. The chain carries TRBV7-8 and TRBJ2-7; D possibly corresponds to TRBD2 (6 bases). V was cut by 7 bases and J by 3 bases, with 22 bases left in between. The V gene's germline CDR1 is SGHVS and CDR2 FQNEAQ. The length of the CDR3 is 16 residues. In nucleotides, the CDR3 is TGTGCCAGCACTCGGGGGATGGGGTTTAATATCTACGAGCAGTACTTC. This translates into CASTRGMGFNIYEQYF.

This clonotype came up a few times. This may be a read error, as it is one base from a much larger clone. The CDR3 carries no conserved terminal phenylalanine or tryptophan, so it likely arises from a read error. V and J are TRBV12-3 or TRBV12-4 and TRBJ1-2; weak D call: TRBD1 (5 bases). With 6 bases removed from V and 1 base from J, the gap between germline ends came to 9 bases. The CDR3 is 13 residues long. CDR3 protein: CASRSGLNYGYTV. CDR3 nucleotides: TGTGCCAGCAGATCGGGACTTAACTATGGCTACACCGTC.

This chain connects TRBV6-5 to TRBJ1-2; tentative D call: TRBD1 (5 bases). Germline-derived CDR1 and CDR2 are MNHEY and SVGAGI. The CDR3 runs 17 residues. The germline V and J ends were trimmed by 0 bases and 1 base, with 15 bases remaining between them. The CDR3 bases are TGTGCCAGCAGTTACTCGGGGCGCAGGGCCTTTAACTATGGCTACACCTTC. This translates into CASSYSGRRAFNYGYTF.

The J gene is TRBJ1-3, the V gene TRBV15; D is ambiguous. The CDR3 runs 14 residues. Germline values: CDR1 LNHNV, CDR2 YYDKDF (reference sequence). V gave up 1 base and J gave up 0 bases, with 4 bases separating them. The CDR3 region has the DNA TGTGCCACCAGCAGAGCAAGCTCTGGAAACACCATATATTTT. It codes for CATSRASSGNTIYF.

V gene TRBV6-5 combines with J gene TRBJ1-1, with 7 positions matching TRBD1. Germline loops: CDR1 MNHEY, CDR2 SVGAGI. V dropped 4 bases and J dropped 5; count of bases not matched to a gene: 7. The CDR3 runs 14 residues. The CDR3 DNA follows: TGTGCCAGCAGTTCCTCAGGGGGTTGGACTGAAGCTTTCTTT. Its translation: CASSSSGGWTEAFF.

This clonotype showed up many times. J is TRBJ1-1 and V is TRBV5-1, with D possibly TRBD1 on 5 matching bases. The CDR3 is 12 amino acids. The V gene's germline CDR1 is SGHRS and CDR2 YFSETQ. The V gene lost 4 bases and the J gene lost 11 bases, with 15 bases spanning the gap. CDR3 in amino acids: CASSLDDSYAFF. In DNA, the CDR3 is TGCGCCAGCAGCCTAGACGACAGTTACGCTTTCTTT.

The rearrangement joins TRBV15 to TRBJ2-5; 8 bases match TRBD2. This CDR3 spans 15 amino acids. Germline V gene sequence: CDR1 LNHNV, CDR2 YYDKDF (reference sequence). With 0 bases clipped from V and 4 bases from J, the junction kept 4 bases outside the gene matches. CDR3 loop: CATSRDPGLGETQYF. DNA of the CDR3: TGTGCCACCAGCAGAGATCCGGGACTAGGAGAGACCCAGTACTTC.

Regarding this clonotype: Here the CDR3 omits its conserved ending phenylalanine or tryptophan, so a read error is the likely source. This sequence joins TRBV6-2 or TRBV6-3 and TRBJ1-2; the match to TRBD1 covers 8 bases. The CDR3 covers 13 residues. Germline V gene data show CDR1 as MNHEY and CDR2 as SVGEGT. After removal of 6 bases from V and 8 bases from J, the junction contained 8 bases not matched to a gene. The CDR3 spells CASSQARGLGYTY. The CDR3 nucleotides are TGTGCCAGCAGCCAAGCCAGGGGGCTCGGCTACACCTAC.

In its sample, this clonotype was seen a few times. This chain uses TRBV19 with TRBJ1-1; TRBD1 aligns across 9 bases. The germline CDR1 and CDR2 sequences are LNHDA and SQIVND (reference sequence). The CDR3 totals 12 residues. Trimming took 6 bases from V and 8 from J; bases not matched to a gene: 4. The chain's CDR3 is CASRTGGVEAFF. CDR3 bases: TGTGCCAGTAGGACAGGGGGGGTAGAAGCTTTCTTT. Variable domain in full (rest from reference TRBV19 and TRBJ1-1): DGGITQSPKYLFRKEGQNVTLSCEQNLNHDAMYWYRQDPGQGLRLIYYSQIVNDFQKGDIAEGYSVSREKKESFPLTVTSAQKNPTAFYLCASRTGGVEAFFGQGTRLTVV.

This clonotype was seen many times. This rearrangement joins TRBV7-2 to TRBJ1-3; possible D gene TRBD1, 6 bases. The ends were cut back, 0 bases at V and 3 bases at J, with 9 bases in the middle. The germline V gene encodes CDR1 SGHTA and CDR2 FQGNSA. This CDR3 has 15 amino acids. CDR3 bases: TGTGCCAGCAGCTTAGCAGGGGACATTGGAAACACCATATATTTT. The encoded protein is CASSLAGDIGNTIYF.

J is TRBJ2-7 and V is TRBV28; D perhaps matches TRBD2 (6 bases). Germline CDR1 is MDHEN and CDR2 is SYDVKM. Trimming took off 7 bases at V and 2 bases at J, with 15 bases between the two ends. The CDR3 has 14 amino acids. The CDR3 DNA reads TGTGCCAGCACAGTAAGAGGGGAGGCCTACGAGCAGTACTTC. This sequence encodes CASTVRGEAYEQYF.

The V call is TRBV28, the J call TRBJ2-2, with 7 bases lining up with TRBD1. The CDR3 covers 17 residues. The germline V gene has CDR1 MDHEN and CDR2 SYDVKM. The trim removed 5 bases at V and 2 bases at J, leaving 11 bases unmatched. As DNA, the CDR3 is TGTGCCAGCAGTCAATGGAGGAGGACAGGCAACACCGGGGAGCTGTTTTTT. It encodes CASSQWRRTGNTGELFF.

The table lists this clonotype with many counts. V gene TRBV30 combines with J gene TRBJ1-1; D not resolved. This CDR3 comprises 13 residues. V dropped 0 bases and J dropped 5 bases, with 10 bases sitting between them. Germline V lookup: CDR1 GTSNPN, CDR2 SVGIG (reference sequence). The CDR3 here is CAWSVRTGTEAFF. The CDR3 coding sequence is TGTGCCTGGAGTGTGCGGACGGGGACTGAAGCTTTCTTT.

This clonotype was counted a few times. V usage is TRBV20-1 and J usage is TRBJ2-7; 11 positions agree with TRBD2. V lost 4 bases to trimming and J lost 3 bases; unmatched junction nucleotides: 5. The CDR3 covers 14 residues. Germline values: CDR1 DFQATT, CDR2 SNEGSKA (reference sequence). Here the CDR3 DNA reads TGCAGTGCTATTAGACTAGCGGGACTCTACGAGCAGTACTTC. This gives the protein CSAIRLAGLYEQYF.

This clonotype has a count of ten or more. The genes are TRBV7-2 and TRBJ1-1; possibly TRBD1 for D (6 bases). Trimming removed 3 bases at V and 0 bases at J, with 11 bases between. The CDR3 spans 15 residues. CDR1 is SGHTA and CDR2 is FQGNSA in the germline V gene. The CDR3 here is CASSFSRGVNTEAFF. The CDR3 coding sequence is TGTGCCAGCAGCTTTTCCAGGGGAGTGAACACTGAAGCTTTCTTT. The complete variable domain, with remaining parts taken from reference TRBV7-2 and TRBJ1-1, reads GAGVSQSPSNKVTEKGKDVELRCDPISGHTALYWYRQSLGQGLEFLIYFQGNSAPDKSGLPSDRFSAERTGGSVSTLTIQRTQQEDSAVYLCASSFSRGVNTEAFFGQGTRLTVV.